Listed below are T cell receptor beta chains from one sample, sequenced in a study of blood T cell repertoires in COVID-19. Measured with immunoSEQ multiplex PCR; TCRdb has only the in-frame clones, and not every one. The repertoire consists of 60,000 to 65,000 clones, with about 77% occurring once and the leading ten covering 25% to 40%. Sample: peripheral blood. These receptors all stem from a human donor in a cohort sampled during active COVID-19. Both conserved end residues are part of each CDR3. D genes are given only for firm matches. A row's size may be missing; if present it is once, few, many or a size class.

cdr3_nt: TGTGCCACCAGTGGCCTAGCGGGCAATGAGCAGTTCTTC
cdr3_aa: CATSGLAGNEQFF
j_call: TRBJ2-1
v_call: TRBV24-1
clone_size: -
d_call: TRBD2

cdr3_nt: TGTGCCAGCAGCTTGACAGGGGATGGCTACACCTTC
cdr3_aa: CASSLTGDGYTF
j_call: TRBJ1-2
v_call: TRBV7-8
clone_size: -
d_call: TRBD1

cdr3_nt: TGTGCCAGCAGCTCCGGGACAGGGGAGTTTGTAGGGGGCTACGAGCAGTACTTC
cdr3_aa: CASSSGTGEFVGGYEQYF
j_call: TRBJ2-7
v_call: TRBV28
clone_size: -
d_call: TRBD1

cdr3_nt: TGTGCCAGCAGCTTTGGGGGGTCAGGTGAGCAGTTCTTC
cdr3_aa: CASSFGGSGEQFF
j_call: TRBJ2-1
v_call: TRBV5-5
clone_size: -
d_call: -

cdr3_nt: TGTGCCAGCAGCCCCACCCGAGCGGCCGGGGAGCTGTTTTTT
cdr3_aa: CASSPTRAAGELFF
j_call: TRBJ2-2
v_call: TRBV7-2
clone_size: -
d_call: -

cdr3_nt: TGTGCCAGCAGCTTAAGCACGGTCCAAGAGACCCAGTACTTC
cdr3_aa: CASSLSTVQETQYF
j_call: TRBJ2-5
v_call: TRBV7-8
clone_size: many
d_call: -

cdr3_nt: TGTGCCAGCAGCTTGGAACAGGGGGCCTATGGCTACACCTTC
cdr3_aa: CASSLEQGAYGYTF
j_call: TRBJ1-2
v_call: TRBV11-2
clone_size: -
d_call: TRBD1

cdr3_nt: TGTGCCAGCAGTCGGGACAGGGTCAATGAGCAGTTCTTC
cdr3_aa: CASSRDRVNEQFF
j_call: TRBJ2-1
v_call: TRBV6-5
clone_size: -
d_call: TRBD1

cdr3_nt: TGTGCCAGCGGAATTTCGGACAGGGGAGTGGGCTACACCTTC
cdr3_aa: CASGISDRGVGYTF
j_call: TRBJ1-2
v_call: TRBV2
clone_size: -
d_call: TRBD1

cdr3_nt: TGTGCCAGCAGCGAGGACAGGGAGGGAGGCTACACCTTC
cdr3_aa: CASSEDREGGYTF
j_call: TRBJ1-2
v_call: TRBV5-6
clone_size: -
d_call: TRBD1

cdr3_nt: TGCGCCAGCAGCCAAGACATTGTCATGGACAGTGGCTACACCTTC
cdr3_aa: CASSQDIVMDSGYTF
j_call: TRBJ1-2
v_call: TRBV4-3
clone_size: -
d_call: -

cdr3_nt: TGTGCCAGCAGCCCTCGCAGGGCCGGTGAAAAACTGTTTTTT
cdr3_aa: CASSPRRAGEKLFF
j_call: TRBJ1-4
v_call: TRBV14
clone_size: few
d_call: -

cdr3_nt: TGCAGCGTTGGCAGTCTCCGGGTCGGCTACACCTTC
cdr3_aa: CSVGSLRVGYTF
j_call: TRBJ1-2
v_call: TRBV29-1
clone_size: -
d_call: -

cdr3_nt: TGTGCCTGGAACGGACAGGCCACGACCGAGCAGTACTTC
cdr3_aa: CAWNGQATTEQYF
j_call: TRBJ2-7
v_call: TRBV30
clone_size: -
d_call: TRBD1

cdr3_nt: TGTGCCAGCAGCTTACGGGGGACTAGCGGAGGTAATACGCAGTATTTT
cdr3_aa: CASSLRGTSGGNTQYF
j_call: TRBJ2-3
v_call: TRBV11-2
clone_size: -
d_call: TRBD2

cdr3_nt: TGTGCCAGCAGTGAGGCAGGGGCCTACGAGCAGTACTTC
cdr3_aa: CASSEAGAYEQYF
j_call: TRBJ2-7
v_call: TRBV2
clone_size: -
d_call: -

cdr3_nt: TGTGCCAGCAGTTGGGGGGACAGGGTCTACGAGCAGTACTTC
cdr3_aa: CASSWGDRVYEQYF
j_call: TRBJ2-7
v_call: TRBV6-5
clone_size: few
d_call: TRBD1

cdr3_nt: TGTGCCAGCAGCTTTACTAGCAGGGAGACCCAGTACTTC
cdr3_aa: CASSFTSRETQYF
j_call: TRBJ2-5
v_call: TRBV7-3
clone_size: -
d_call: -

cdr3_nt: TGTGCCAGCAGTACGTCCGCGGGTAACACTGAAGCTTTCTTT
cdr3_aa: CASSTSAGNTEAFF
j_call: TRBJ1-1
v_call: TRBV3-1/TRBV3-2
clone_size: -
d_call: -

cdr3_nt: TGTGCCATCAGTGAGTCGACGGAGGGACGCGGCTACACCTTC
cdr3_aa: CAISESTEGRGYTF
j_call: TRBJ1-2
v_call: TRBV10-3
clone_size: -
d_call: -

cdr3_nt: TGTGCCAGCAGCTTTAGGACAGGTAATCAGCCCCAGCATTTT
cdr3_aa: CASSFRTGNQPQHF
j_call: TRBJ1-5
v_call: TRBV5-5
clone_size: -
d_call: TRBD1

cdr3_nt: TGTGCCAGCAGGGCGGGGGGGCCCGTCACCGGGGAGCTGTTTTTT
cdr3_aa: CASRAGGPVTGELFF
j_call: TRBJ2-2
v_call: TRBV7-2
clone_size: -
d_call: TRBD2

cdr3_nt: TGCGCCAGCAGCTTGACGCTAGCGGGGAGCAATGAGCAGTTCTTC
cdr3_aa: CASSLTLAGSNEQFF
j_call: TRBJ2-1
v_call: TRBV5-1
clone_size: -
d_call: TRBD2

cdr3_nt: TGCGCCAGCAGCCCCCGCACCGACAGATCCAACACTGAAGCTTTCTTT
cdr3_aa: CASSPRTDRSNTEAFF
j_call: TRBJ1-1
v_call: TRBV4-1
clone_size: few
d_call: -

cdr3_nt: TGTGCCAGCAGCTTGAGGGGCCCCAGCTCCTACGAGCAGTACTTC
cdr3_aa: CASSLRGPSSYEQYF
j_call: TRBJ2-7
v_call: TRBV5-4
clone_size: few
d_call: -

cdr3_nt: TGTGCCAGCAGCTCCGGTGGGGGGGGCGAGTTCCGAGAGACCCAGTACTTC
cdr3_aa: CASSSGGGGEFRETQYF
j_call: TRBJ2-5
v_call: TRBV5-4
clone_size: -
d_call: -

cdr3_nt: TGCGCCAGCAGCTTGGATGGGGGCCAGGGGCCCCAGCATTTT
cdr3_aa: CASSLDGGQGPQHF
j_call: TRBJ1-5
v_call: TRBV5-1
clone_size: -
d_call: -

cdr3_nt: TGTGCCAGCAGTTTAGGGGGGGTCACTGAAGCTTTCTTT
cdr3_aa: CASSLGGVTEAFF
j_call: TRBJ1-1
v_call: TRBV28
clone_size: -
d_call: -

cdr3_nt: TGTGCCAGCAGCCCCCGACAGAATTCACCCCTCCACTTT
cdr3_aa: CASSPRQNSPLHF
j_call: TRBJ1-6
v_call: TRBV7-9
clone_size: -
d_call: -

cdr3_nt: TGCAGCGTTGGCGGGGACAGGGGGCGGAATGAGCAGTTCTTC
cdr3_aa: CSVGGDRGRNEQFF
j_call: TRBJ2-1
v_call: TRBV29-1
clone_size: -
d_call: TRBD1

cdr3_nt: TGCGCCAGCAGCTTGGATACGGGGGAGCAGTACTTC
cdr3_aa: CASSLDTGEQYF
j_call: TRBJ2-7
v_call: TRBV5-1
clone_size: -
d_call: -

cdr3_nt: TGTGCCTGGCTCCTCCCGGGACAGGGCCTGAGCGGGGAGCTGTTTTTT
cdr3_aa: CAWLLPGQGLSGELFF
j_call: TRBJ2-2
v_call: TRBV30
clone_size: -
d_call: TRBD1

cdr3_nt: TGTGCCAGCAGCTTAGGAGGACAGGGTCTGTATGGCTACACCTTC
cdr3_aa: CASSLGGQGLYGYTF
j_call: TRBJ1-2
v_call: TRBV7-9
clone_size: -
d_call: TRBD1

cdr3_nt: TGCAGCGTTGGGGACTCTAGCGGGAGGGTTTACGAGCAGTACTTC
cdr3_aa: CSVGDSSGRVYEQYF
j_call: TRBJ2-7
v_call: TRBV29-1
clone_size: -
d_call: TRBD2

cdr3_nt: TGTGCCAGCAGCTTAGGAGGGGGCTCCTACGAGCAGTACTTC
cdr3_aa: CASSLGGGSYEQYF
j_call: TRBJ2-7
v_call: TRBV11-2
clone_size: -
d_call: -